This T cell receptor (beta chain) is from a study of shared clonotypes between healthy human individuals. About the study: The donor pool was made up of two women and a few men aged 18 to 49. General study results and limits: Relative to memory subsets, naive subsets generally showed larger estimated richness. When naive CD4 clonotypes were compared across several donors, 5% to 5.5% were shared.

This CDR3 is 15 amino acids long. Germline values: CDR1 LGHNA, CDR2 YSLEER. The V and J ends lost 2 bases and 3 bases respectively, with 14 bases between them. Method: immunoSEQ multiplex PCR; TCRdb's copy keeps in-frame clones and lacks some. The repertoire includes some 1.5 million clones, roughly 96% of them detected once, and over 1% sits in the top ten. In the case of this clone: The antigen is not known.

This TCR was sampled from a man aged 25-40 years in good health. V is TRBV4-3 and J is TRBJ2-7; a possible D gene is TRBD1 (5 bases). The sequenced sample consisted of naive CD4+ T cells sorted from blood. Subset of the sample: CD45RA+ positively selected. The CDR3 sequence is CASSQRQGVGYEQYF. The DNA for the CDR3 is TGCGCCAGCAGCCAAAGGCAGGGCGTTGGCTACGAGCAGTACTTC.